The clone carrying this T cell receptor (beta chain) was recorded only once. Its antigen remains unidentified. TCRdb analysed the reads with MiXCR anew, one entry per CDR3 protein. The table has approximately 290,000 distinct CDR3 sequences, roughly 26% seen once. This sample stems from a study of T cell repertoires in cytomegalovirus infection. Study overall: A matching HLA type, together with CMV infection, was signaled by public TCR beta signatures.

The V segment lost 6 bases and the J segment 1 base; nucleotides outside the gene matches: 5. The CDR3 is 13 residues long. The V gene's germline CDR1 is DFQATT and CDR2 SNEGSKA (reference sequence). Study-level findings and limits: Cumulative public TCR beta family frequency identified CMV carriers with the relevant HLA. What dominated the ex vivo response were HLA-C-restricted CMV-specific TCR beta clonotypes.

The sequence was obtained from a human donor in good health (CMV status not recorded). Some clones in this sample may be carry-over from other donors' samples. This chain links TRBV20-1 with TRBJ2-5; 7 nucleotides agree with TRBD1. Sequencing was done on a sample of PBMCs. The CDR3 here is CSARQGTQETQYF. The CDR3 nucleotides read TGCAGTGCCCGACAGGGCACCCAAGAGACCCAGTACTTC.